Listed below are T cell receptor beta chains from one sample, sequenced in a study of response to subunit inactivated influenza vaccine. TCRdb used MiXCR to reprocess the RT-PCR reads, holding one entry per CDR3 protein. Of about 520,000 distinct CDR3 sequences listed, roughly 9.7% were seen once; the top ten hold approximately 12%. Sequenced material: PBMCs from blood, taken around seven weeks after vaccination. Receptors were obtained from a man between 50 and 59 years old who received an inactivated influenza vaccine. The CDR3 runs from the conserved cysteine through the conserved F or W. A D gene is named only where the DNA matches it firmly. Clone size is stated in some rows and not others, as once, few, many or a class when expanded.

D | J | size | V | CDR3 | DNA
TRBD2 | TRBJ2-7 | few | TRBV11-2 | CASSSLGLAGWSYEQYF | TGTGCCAGCAGCTCTCTTGGACTAGCGGGGTGGTCCTACGAGCAGTACTTC
NA | TRBJ2-3 | NA | TRBV7-9 | CASSSQRGTDTQYF | TGTGCCAGCAGCTCCCAGCGGGGCACAGATACGCAGTATTTT
NA | TRBJ1-6 | many | TRBV7-9 | CASSYREQGSPLHF | TGTGCCAGCAGCTACAGAGAACAGGGTTCACCCCTCCACTTT
TRBD1 | TRBJ2-5 | NA | TRBV5-4 | CASSSTGQGKSETQYF | TGTGCCAGCAGCTCCACGGGACAGGGGAAATCCGAGACCCAGTACTTC
NA | TRBJ1-2 | few | TRBV10-3 | CAISVQGRSYTF | TGTGCCATCAGTGTACAGGGTCGGAGTTACACCTTC
TRBD2 | TRBJ2-7 | NA | TRBV11-1 | CASSLPGSTSGSLGSYEQYF | TGTGCCAGCAGCTTACCAGGCTCAACTAGCGGGAGCTTAGGATCCTACGAGCAGTACTTC
NA | TRBJ2-1 | many | TRBV7-2 | CASSLEGWVYNEQFF | TGTGCCAGCAGCTTAGAGGGGTGGGTATACAATGAGCAGTTCTTC
NA | TRBJ2-7 | NA | TRBV7-8 | CASSLDWGTGGSYEQYF | TGTGCCAGCAGCTTAGATTGGGGGACTGGGGGCTCCTACGAGCAGTACTTC
TRBD1 | TRBJ1-1 | few | TRBV6-2/TRBV6-3 | CASSYSGQGDANTEAFF | TGTGCCAGCAGTTACTCCGGCCAGGGGGATGCGAACACTGAAGCTTTCTTT
NA | TRBJ2-2 | few | TRBV7-2 | CASSSIVWGLNTGELFF | TGTGCCAGCAGCTCCATAGTGTGGGGGCTAAACACCGGGGAGCTGTTTTTT
NA | TRBJ2-2 | few | TRBV4-1 | CASSQAGRLIGTGELFF | TGCGCCAGCAGCCAAGCCGGGCGTCTAATAGGCACCGGGGAGCTGTTTTTT
TRBD1 | TRBJ2-1 | NA | TRBV6-2/TRBV6-3 | CASSGTGALRGSYNEQFF | TGTGCCAGCAGCGGGACAGGGGCCTTACGTGGGTCCTACAATGAGCAGTTCTTC
NA | TRBJ2-2 | NA | TRBV11-1 | CASSRPVSIIGNTGELFF | TGTGCCAGCAGCCGTCCTGTGTCTATCATCGGTAACACCGGGGAGCTGTTTTTT
NA | TRBJ2-2 | many | TRBV19 | CASSIGFGRLTGELFF | TGTGCCAGTAGTATAGGCTTTGGCAGACTCACCGGGGAGCTGTTTTTT
TRBD2 | TRBJ2-1 | many | TRBV5-1 | CASSTITSGGASNEQFF | TGCGCCAGCTCCACCATCACTAGCGGGGGGGCAAGCAATGAGCAGTTCTTC
NA | TRBJ1-2 | NA | TRBV5-6 | CASSLGRALDGYTF | TGTGCCAGCAGCTTGGGCAGGGCTTTGGATGGCTACACCTTC
NA | TRBJ2-3 | NA | TRBV28 | CASSFPRGDTQYF | TGTGCCAGCAGCTTTCCCAGGGGAGATACGCAGTATTTT
NA | TRBJ2-7 | few | TRBV7-2 | CASSLEGLRGEQYF | TGTGCCAGCAGCTTAGAGGGACTTCGAGGGGAGCAGTACTTC
NA | TRBJ2-1 | many | TRBV20-1 | CSARGDAGRSSYNEQFF | TGCAGTGCTAGAGGGGATGCCGGTCGTAGCTCCTACAATGAGCAGTTCTTC
NA | TRBJ2-3 | NA | TRBV9 | CASSAQGTTDTQYF | TGTGCCAGCAGCGCCCAGGGGACCACAGATACGCAGTATTTT
NA | TRBJ2-5 | NA | TRBV6-5 | CASSYDFMGRGETQYF | TGTGCCAGCAGTTACGATTTCATGGGAAGGGGAGAGACCCAGTACTTC
NA | TRBJ2-1 | few | TRBV20-1 | CSARDPRGRGRNEQFF | TGCAGTGCTAGAGATCCAAGGGGGAGGGGACGCAATGAGCAGTTCTTC
NA | TRBJ2-2 | few | TRBV12-3/TRBV12-4 | CASSLGATGPGELFF | TGTGCCAGCAGTTTAGGGGCCACGGGGCCCGGGGAGCTGTTTTTT
NA | TRBJ2-1 | NA | TRBV10-3 | CAISEGVSYNEQFF | TGTGCCATCAGTGAAGGGGTCTCCTACAATGAGCAGTTCTTC
NA | TRBJ2-1 | NA | TRBV5-1 | CASSLELANEQFF | TGCGCCAGCAGCTTGGAGTTAGCCAATGAGCAGTTCTTC
NA | TRBJ2-5 | NA | TRBV20-1 | CSATQRSQETQYF | TGCAGTGCTACCCAGCGGAGCCAAGAGACCCAGTACTTC
NA | TRBJ1-1 | few | TRBV3-1 | CASSLGRQLGTEAFF | TGTGCCAGCAGCCTCGGCCGACAGTTGGGGACTGAAGCTTTCTTT
TRBD1 | TRBJ1-1 | few | TRBV6-1 | CASRLTGAMNTEAFF | TGTGCCAGCAGACTTACAGGGGCCATGAACACTGAAGCTTTCTTT
TRBD2 | TRBJ2-7 | NA | TRBV20-1 | CSARDFGGSSHEQYF | TGCAGTGCTAGAGATTTCGGCGGGAGTTCCCACGAGCAGTACTTC
NA | TRBJ1-2 | few | TRBV7-2 | CASSRVRGLSNYGYTF | TGTGCCAGCAGCCGCGTCCGGGGACTCTCTAACTATGGCTACACCTTC
NA | TRBJ2-3 | NA | TRBV5-1 | CASSWGRSTDTQYF | TGCGCCAGCAGCTGGGGCCGAAGCACAGATACGCAGTATTTT
NA | TRBJ1-1 | many | TRBV29-1 | CSVAPGSGNTEAFF | TGCAGCGTTGCCCCCGGGTCAGGTAACACTGAAGCTTTCTTT
TRBD2 | TRBJ2-2 | few | TRBV11-2 | CASTLLLAGLNTGELFF | TGTGCCAGCACCCTCCTCCTAGCGGGTCTGAACACCGGGGAGCTGTTTTTT
NA | TRBJ2-1 | NA | TRBV10-3 | CAISEPLGVVSSYNEQFF | TGTGCCATCAGTGAGCCCTTAGGGGTGGTTAGCTCCTACAATGAGCAGTTCTTC
TRBD2 | TRBJ2-1 | NA | TRBV20-1 | CSARKRGRMYNEQFF | TGCAGTGCTAGAAAGCGGGGGAGGATGTACAATGAGCAGTTCTTC
NA | TRBJ1-4 | few | TRBV7-8 | CASSLAELGGEKLFF | TGTGCCAGCAGCTTAGCTGAGCTCGGAGGTGAAAAACTGTTTTTT
TRBD2 | TRBJ2-1 | few | TRBV20-1 | CSAVSGRISYNEQFF | TGCAGTGCGGTTAGCGGGAGGATATCCTACAATGAGCAGTTCTTC
NA | TRBJ2-7 | many | TRBV7-2 | CASSSTLSIEQYF | TGTGCCAGCAGCTCGACTCTGAGTATCGAGCAGTACTTC
TRBD2 | TRBJ2-5 | few | TRBV7-6 | CASSLHGLAGQETQYF | TGTGCCAGCAGCCTACATGGACTAGCGGGACAAGAGACCCAGTACTTC
NA | TRBJ2-3 | few | TRBV4-3 | CASSLGRRTSTDTQYF | TGCGCCAGCAGCCTAGGAAGAAGGACTAGCACAGATACGCAGTATTTT
TRBD2 | TRBJ2-1 | NA | TRBV5-1 | CASSLRLAEENEQFF | TGCGCCAGCAGCCTAAGACTAGCGGAGGAAAATGAGCAGTTCTTC
NA | TRBJ2-1 | NA | TRBV7-7 | CASSLALMRCGNEQFF | TGTGCCAGCAGCTTAGCGCTTATGAGGTGTGGAAATGAGCAGTTCTTC
NA | TRBJ1-1 | few | TRBV12-3/TRBV12-4 | CASTLRSLNTEAFF | TGTGCCAGCACCCTTAGGAGTTTGAACACTGAAGCTTTCTTT
TRBD1 | TRBJ1-6 | few | TRBV3-1 | CASSTTGRREPLHF | TGTGCCAGCAGCACGACAGGGCGGCGGGAACCCCTCCACTTT
TRBD2 | TRBJ2-1 | few | TRBV4-1 | CASSPTGLPSASEQFF | TGCGCCAGCAGCCCGACGGGACTACCTTCGGCGAGTGAGCAGTTCTTC
NA | TRBJ1-1 | many | TRBV6-1 | CASLTLSNTEAFF | TGTGCCAGCCTTACATTGTCGAACACTGAAGCTTTCTTT
NA | TRBJ1-5 | NA | TRBV20-1 | CSAREVHSNQPQHF | TGCAGTGCTAGAGAAGTACATAGCAATCAGCCCCAGCATTTT
NA | TRBJ2-1 | NA | TRBV10-3 | CAISESYYNEQFF | TGTGCCATCAGTGAGTCCTACTACAATGAGCAGTTCTTC
TRBD2 | TRBJ2-1 | few | TRBV5-6 | CASSSGLATVYNEQFF | TGTGCCAGCAGCTCGGGACTAGCGACCGTTTACAATGAGCAGTTCTTC
TRBD2 | TRBJ2-1 | many | TRBV6-4 | CASSAPAGVWQFF | TGTGCCAGCAGTGCCCCTGCGGGAGTCTGGCAGTTCTTC
NA | TRBJ2-7 | many | TRBV27 | CASSASGFYEQYF | TGTGCCAGCAGTGCCTCGGGGTTTTACGAGCAGTACTTC
NA | TRBJ2-2 | few | TRBV6-2/TRBV6-3 | CASSYSSAGELFF | TGTGCCAGCAGTTACTCGTCTGCCGGGGAGCTGTTTTTT